Below are 18 T cell receptor beta chains sequenced from a single sample in a study of Ad26.COV2.S vaccination and SARS-CoV-2 variants. Treatment denoted: 15 to 20 received Ad26.COV2.S at low or high dose, single or two shots; a few received placebo; per-sample allocation not given. All samples were drawn on day 63, counting from the first vaccine or placebo injection. TCRdb's copy holds only in-frame clones and misses some; the assay was immunoSEQ multiplex PCR. The sample yields 410,000 or so clones, more than 80% seen once. Sequenced here: peripheral blood, sampled in a trial of Ad26.COV2.S vaccine versus placebo. The receptor set was obtained from a person between 18 and 60 years old who received the Ad26.COV2.S COVID-19 vaccine or a placebo.

This clone came up a few times. CDR3 sequence: CASTPGPNQPQHF. DNA for the CDR3: TGTGCCAGCACACCGGGACCCAATCAGCCCCAGCATTTT. The chain joins TRBV7-9 to TRBJ1-5; D possibly corresponds to TRBD1 (5 bases). The CDR3 is made up of 13 amino acids. Trimming left V 7 bases short and J 3 bases short, with 10 bases between. Germline assignment: CDR1 SEHNR and CDR2 FQNEAQ (reference sequence).

This clone showed up just once. The chain employs TRBV19 and TRBJ2-3, with TRBD2 matching 11 bases. Germline lookup yields CDR1 LNHDA and CDR2 SQIVND (reference sequence). This CDR3 comprises 15 residues. V shed 2 bases and J 6 bases; nucleotides not matched to a gene: 4. The CDR3 protein is CASSITSGSGDTQYF. The CDR3 nucleotides read TGTGCCAGTAGTATAACTAGCGGGAGTGGGGATACGCAGTATTTT.

V gene TRBV27 combines with J gene TRBJ1-2; 7 positions agree with TRBD1. Germline V gives CDR1 MNHEY, CDR2 SMNVEV (reference sequence). With V trimmed by 5 bases and J by 7 bases, 7 bases remained unmatched. CDR3 length: 13 residues. Here the CDR3 reads CASSQQGVVGYTF. CDR3 DNA: TGTGCCAGCAGTCAGCAGGGGGTTGTTGGCTACACCTTC.

The chain combines TRBV4-2 with TRBJ2-7, with 12 bases identical to TRBD1. V lost 0 bases to trimming and J lost 5 bases; unmatched junction nucleotides: 8. This CDR3 is built from 17 residues. Germline CDR1 is LGHNA and CDR2 is YNFKEQ. CDR3 in amino acids: CASSQDRDRGPLHEQYF. CDR3 DNA: TGTGCCAGCAGCCAAGATCGGGACAGGGGGCCCCTCCACGAGCAGTACTTC.

The rearrangement joins TRBV3-1 (or the pseudogene TRBV3-2) to TRBJ1-6, with D tentatively TRBD1 (5 bases). CDR1 and CDR2 (germline): LGHDT, YNNKEL (reference sequence). The CDR3 spans 14 residues. Trimming left V 1 base short and J 6 bases short, with 7 bases between. CDR3: CASSQAGPNSPLHF. For the CDR3, the DNA is TGTGCCAGCAGCCAAGCAGGGCCTAATTCACCCCTCCACTTT.

The chain employs TRBV25-1 and TRBJ2-7; 8 positions match TRBD2. Germline V CDR1 and CDR2: MGHDK, SYGVNS. The CDR3 length is 15 residues. J was trimmed by 6 bases and V by 4 bases; bases with no gene match: 11. As DNA, the CDR3 is TGTGCCAGCAGTGGGTCCGGGACTAGGAGTACCGAGCAGTACTTC. Its translation: CASSGSGTRSTEQYF.

The chain is built from TRBV21-1 and TRBJ2-1; the table's D gene call, TRBD2, was not cross checked with the DNA. TRBV21-1 is shown as a pseudogene. The CDR3 has 17 amino acids. The CDR3 coding sequence is TGTGCCAGCAGCAAAGCGGAACGGGAGCAATCCTACAATGAGCAGTTCTTC. Translation gives CASSKAEREQSYNEQFF.

The rearrangement joins TRBV4-1 to TRBJ1-5; D is undetermined. In germline, CDR1 is MGHRA, CDR2 YSYEKL. This CDR3 is built from 13 residues. Trimming removed 0 bases from V and 5 bases from J, with 5 bases in between. The CDR3 DNA reads as TGCGCCAGCAGCCAAGATGGAGATCAGCCCCAGCATTTT. The encoded protein is CASSQDGDQPQHF.

The CDR3 DNA sequence: TGCAGCGTTGACGCTGGACAGGGTGCCTATGGCTACACCTTC. Its protein product is CSVDAGQGAYGYTF. The chain employs TRBV29-1 and TRBJ1-2, with TRBD1 matching 8 bases. This CDR3 is built from 14 residues. Germline V gene sequence: CDR1 SQVTM, CDR2 ANQGSEA. V lost 3 bases to trimming and J lost 4 bases; unmatched junction nucleotides: 7.

In the case of this clone: The sample carries other DNA sequences with the same CDR3. This chain connects TRBV19 to TRBJ2-7; 8 positions agree with TRBD1. CDR1 is LNHDA and CDR2 is SQIVND in the germline V gene (reference sequence). The CDR3 loop spans 14 amino acids. Germline trimming cut 3 bases from V and 2 bases from J; bases unmatched to any gene: 3. CDR3 protein: CASSIGTGPYEQYF. The CDR3 nucleotides read TGTGCCAGTAGTATTGGGACAGGTCCCTACGAGCAGTACTTC.

The chain links TRBV3-1 (or the pseudogene TRBV3-2) to TRBJ2-7, with 16 bases fitting TRBD2. V lost 0 bases to trimming and J lost 2 bases; unmatched junction nucleotides: 7. Germline CDR1 LGHDT, CDR2 YNNKEL (reference sequence). The CDR3 is made up of 19 amino acids. Here the CDR3 reads CASSQDPLGLAGGPYEQYF. CDR3 DNA: TGTGCCAGCAGCCAAGATCCTCTGGGACTAGCGGGAGGGCCCTACGAGCAGTACTTC.

The chain has TRBV1 and TRBJ2-1; the table names TRBD2, a call not compared with the DNA. TRBV1 is a pseudogene segment. The CDR3 consists of 15 residues. DNA for the CDR3: TGCACCTATCCTCTCGGAGGTGGCTCCTACAATGAGCAGTTCTTC. Encoded protein: CTYPLGGGSYNEQFF.

The sample holds one count of this clone. V and J are TRBV5-1 and TRBJ2-1; 11 positions agree with TRBD2. From germline, CDR1 is SGHRS and CDR2 YFSETQ. With V trimmed by 0 bases and J by 7 bases, 3 bases remained unmatched. The CDR3 spans 15 residues. CDR3 DNA sequence: TGCGCCAGCAGCTTGGTAGCGGGAGGGTGGAATGAGCAGTTCTTC. Its translation is CASSLVAGGWNEQFF.

The chain couples TRBV28 to TRBJ2-3, with a tentative D call TRBD2 (5 bases). The CDR3 totals 13 residues. CDR1 and CDR2 from the germline V gene are MDHEN and SYDVKM. V gave up 4 bases and J gave up 0 bases, with 5 bases separating them. This chain's CDR3 is CASSSGSTDTQYF. The CDR3 nucleotides are TGTGCCAGCAGTTCGGGGAGCACAGATACGCAGTATTTT. Looking up the rest from reference TRBV28 and TRBJ2-3 gives the full variable domain: DVKVTQSSRYLVKRTGEKVFLECVQDMDHENMFWYRQDPGLGLRLIYFSYDVKMKEKGDIPEGYSVSREKKERFSLILESASTNQTSMYLCASSSGSTDTQYFGPGTRLTVL.

This sequence joins TRBV5-4 and TRBJ2-7; TRBD2 might be the D (5 bases). The length of the CDR3 is 14 residues. Germline V gene sequence: CDR1 SGHNT, CDR2 YYREEE (reference sequence). The V gene lost 3 bases and the J gene lost 2 bases, with 12 bases spanning the gap. The CDR3 bases are TGTGCCAGCAGCTCAGGACGGCGGGCCTACGAGCAGTACTTC. Translating gives CASSSGRRAYEQYF.

The chain is built from TRBV30 and TRBJ2-5; TRBD2 matches at 11 bases. CDR1 is GTSNPN, CDR2 SVGIG, per germline (reference sequence). Germline trimming cut 2 bases from V and 5 bases from J; bases unmatched to any gene: 13. There are 17 residues in the CDR3. The CDR3 DNA follows: TGTGCCTGGAGTCGCGGCGGTAGCGGGAGGGCCGGGGAGACCCAGTACTTC. Its protein is CAWSRGGSGRAGETQYF.

The chain uses TRBV6-5 and TRBJ1-1; 7 bases line up with TRBD1. The germline CDR1 and CDR2 sequences are MNHEY and SVGAGI. The CDR3 loop spans 13 amino acids. The ends lost 4 bases at V and 11 bases at J; junction bases unmatched: 10. CDR3 region: CASSSRQGFEAFF. CDR3 in DNA: TGTGCCAGCAGTTCTCGACAGGGATTCGAGGCTTTCTTT.

The chain employs TRBV15 and TRBJ2-3; 15 bases line up with TRBD2. Per germline, CDR1 LNHNV and CDR2 YYDKDF (reference sequence). Trimming at V came to 4 bases and at J to 0 bases, leaving 5 bases not matched to a gene. The CDR3 runs 18 residues. CDR3 in DNA: TGTGCCACCAGCAAATGGACTAGCGGGAGGGAGAGCACAGATACGCAGTATTTT. Its protein product is CATSKWTSGRESTDTQYF.